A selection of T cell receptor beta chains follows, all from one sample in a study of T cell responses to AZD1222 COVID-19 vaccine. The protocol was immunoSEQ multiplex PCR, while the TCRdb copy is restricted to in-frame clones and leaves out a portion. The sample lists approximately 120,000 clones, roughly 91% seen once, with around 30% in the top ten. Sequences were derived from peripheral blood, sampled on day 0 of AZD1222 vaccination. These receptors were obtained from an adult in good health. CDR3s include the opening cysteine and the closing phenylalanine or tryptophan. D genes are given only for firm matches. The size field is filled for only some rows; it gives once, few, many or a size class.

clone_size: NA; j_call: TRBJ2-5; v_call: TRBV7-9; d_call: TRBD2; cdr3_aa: CASSASGLLQETQYF; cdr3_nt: TGTGCCAGCAGCGCTAGCGGACTACTCCAAGAGACCCAGTACTTC
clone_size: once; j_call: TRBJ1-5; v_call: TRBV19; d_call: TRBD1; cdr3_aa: CASSIIEKGTGGQPQHF; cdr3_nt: TGTGCCAGTAGTATAATAGAGAAGGGGACAGGGGGACAGCCCCAGCATTTT
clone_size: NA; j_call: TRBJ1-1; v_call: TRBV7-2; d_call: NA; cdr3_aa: CASSPRAGNTEAFF; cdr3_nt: TGTGCCAGCAGCCCCCGGGCCGGGAACACTGAAGCTTTCTTT
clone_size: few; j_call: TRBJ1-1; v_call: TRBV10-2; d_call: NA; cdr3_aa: CASSGSTGTAEAFF; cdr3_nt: TGCGCCAGCAGTGGATCGACTGGGACGGCTGAAGCTTTCTTT
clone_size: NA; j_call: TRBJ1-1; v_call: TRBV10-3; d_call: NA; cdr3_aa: CAISEMKGVEAFF; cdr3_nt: TGTGCCATCAGTGAAATGAAGGGGGTGGAGGCTTTCTTT
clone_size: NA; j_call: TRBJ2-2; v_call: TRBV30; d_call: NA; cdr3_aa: CAWNRVPGELFF; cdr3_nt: TGTGCCTGGAACAGGGTTCCCGGGGAGCTGTTTTTT
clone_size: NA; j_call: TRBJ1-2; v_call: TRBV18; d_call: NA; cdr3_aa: CASSPATRRGYGYTF; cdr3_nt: TGTGCCAGCTCACCGGCGACACGGAGGGGGTATGGCTACACCTTC
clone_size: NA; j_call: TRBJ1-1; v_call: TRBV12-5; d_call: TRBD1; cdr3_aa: CASGWVGGSGTGGIAFF; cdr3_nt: TGTGCTAGTGGTTGGGTTGGGGGATCCGGGACAGGGGGCATAGCTTTCTTT
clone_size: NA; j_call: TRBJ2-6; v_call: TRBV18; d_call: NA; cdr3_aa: CASSPARPSGANVLTF; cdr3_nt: TGTGCCAGCTCACCGGCCAGGCCCTCTGGGGCCAACGTCCTGACTTTC
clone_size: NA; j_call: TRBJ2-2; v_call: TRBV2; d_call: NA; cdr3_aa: CASRRDKIGGELFF; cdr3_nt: TGTGCCAGCAGACGGGACAAGATAGGCGGGGAGCTGTTTTTT
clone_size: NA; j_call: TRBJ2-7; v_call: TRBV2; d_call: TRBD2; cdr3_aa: CASSSLAGEGVYEQYF; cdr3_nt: TGTGCCAGCAGTTCTTTAGCGGGAGAAGGGGTCTACGAGCAGTACTTC
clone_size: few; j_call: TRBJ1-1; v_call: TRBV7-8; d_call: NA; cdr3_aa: CASSLKGHSLRGTEAFF; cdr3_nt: TGTGCCAGCAGCTTAAAAGGTCACAGCTTACGTGGGACTGAAGCTTTCTTT
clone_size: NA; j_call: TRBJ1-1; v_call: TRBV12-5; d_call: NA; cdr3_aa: CASGLVVGSLNTEAFF; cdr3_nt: TGTGCTAGTGGTTTGGTCGTGGGCAGCCTGAACACTGAAGCTTTCTTT
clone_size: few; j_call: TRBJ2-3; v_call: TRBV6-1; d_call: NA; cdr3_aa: CASSERPAKGTDTQYF; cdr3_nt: TGTGCCAGCAGTGAACGCCCCGCCAAGGGCACAGATACGCAGTATTTT
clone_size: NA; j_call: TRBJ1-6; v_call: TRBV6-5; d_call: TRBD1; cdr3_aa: CASTPTGLDSPLHF; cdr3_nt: TGTGCCAGCACCCCGACAGGGCTGGATTCACCCCTCCACTTT
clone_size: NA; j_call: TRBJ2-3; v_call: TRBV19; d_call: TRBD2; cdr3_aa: CASSIGTSGTDTQYF; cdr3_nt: TGTGCCAGTAGTATTGGGACTAGCGGCACAGATACGCAGTATTTT
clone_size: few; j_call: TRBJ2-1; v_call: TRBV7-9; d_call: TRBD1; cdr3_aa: CASSKGTVSYNEQFF; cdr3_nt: TGTGCCAGCAGCAAGGGGACAGTCTCCTACAATGAGCAGTTCTTC
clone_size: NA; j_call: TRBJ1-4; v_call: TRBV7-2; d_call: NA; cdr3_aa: CASSLGLTNEKLFF; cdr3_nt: TGTGCCAGCAGCTTAGGGTTAACTAATGAAAAACTGTTTTTT
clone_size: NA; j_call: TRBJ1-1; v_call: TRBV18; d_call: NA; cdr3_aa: CASSPSQGEWTEAFF; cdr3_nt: TGTGCCAGCTCACCAAGTCAGGGAGAATGGACTGAAGCTTTCTTT
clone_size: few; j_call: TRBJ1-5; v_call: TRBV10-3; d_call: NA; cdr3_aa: CAISPGGYQPQHF; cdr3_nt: TGTGCCATCAGTCCGGGGGGCTATCAGCCCCAGCATTTT
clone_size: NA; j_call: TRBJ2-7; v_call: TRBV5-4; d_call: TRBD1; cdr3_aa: CASSLGGQQPYEQYF; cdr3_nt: TGTGCCAGCAGCTTGGGGGGACAGCAGCCCTACGAGCAGTACTTC
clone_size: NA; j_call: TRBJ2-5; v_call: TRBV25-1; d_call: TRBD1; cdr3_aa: CASSEDRGVPETQYF; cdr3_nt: TGTGCCAGCAGTGAAGACAGGGGAGTCCCAGAGACCCAGTACTTC
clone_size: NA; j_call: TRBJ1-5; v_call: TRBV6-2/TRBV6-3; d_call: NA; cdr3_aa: CASSYPSGSNQPQHF; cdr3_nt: TGTGCCAGCAGTTACCCCTCGGGGAGCAATCAGCCCCAGCATTTT
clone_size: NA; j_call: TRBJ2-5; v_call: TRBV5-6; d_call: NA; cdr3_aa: CASSGFGQQETQYF; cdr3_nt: TGTGCCAGCAGCGGATTTGGACAGCAAGAGACCCAGTACTTC
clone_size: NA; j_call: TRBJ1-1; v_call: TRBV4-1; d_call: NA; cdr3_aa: CASSYGGGGNTEAFF; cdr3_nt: TGCGCCAGCAGTTACGGGGGCGGGGGTAACACTGAAGCTTTCTTT
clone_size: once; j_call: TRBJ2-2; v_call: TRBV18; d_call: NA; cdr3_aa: CASSPGTLRTNTGELFF; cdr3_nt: TGTGCCAGCTCACCAGGGACACTTCGTACGAACACCGGGGAGCTGTTTTTT
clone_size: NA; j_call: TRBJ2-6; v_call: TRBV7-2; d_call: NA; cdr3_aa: CASSLNIVLTF; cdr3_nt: TGTGCCAGCAGCCTTAATATCGTCCTGACTTTC
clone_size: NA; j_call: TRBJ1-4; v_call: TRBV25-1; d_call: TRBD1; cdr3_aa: CASSDPTGSGEKLFF; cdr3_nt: TGTGCCAGCAGTGACCCGACAGGGTCGGGTGAAAAACTGTTTTTT
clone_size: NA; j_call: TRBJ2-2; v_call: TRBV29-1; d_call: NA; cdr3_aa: CSVTNTGELFF; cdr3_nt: TGCAGCGTCACGAACACCGGGGAGCTGTTTTTT
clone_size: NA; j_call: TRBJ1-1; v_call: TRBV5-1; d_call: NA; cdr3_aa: CASSSATRMNTEAFF; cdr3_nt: TGCGCCAGCAGCTCCGCGACACGGATGAACACTGAAGCTTTCTTT
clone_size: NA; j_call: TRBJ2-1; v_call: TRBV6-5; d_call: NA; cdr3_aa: CASSGVWGDNEQFF; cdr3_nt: TGTGCCAGCAGCGGAGTTTGGGGGGACAATGAGCAGTTCTTC
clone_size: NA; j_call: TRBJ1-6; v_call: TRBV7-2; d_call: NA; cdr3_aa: CASSPQGGIGNSPLHF; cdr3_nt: TGTGCCAGCAGCCCCCAGGGTGGTATTGGCAATTCACCCCTCCACTTT
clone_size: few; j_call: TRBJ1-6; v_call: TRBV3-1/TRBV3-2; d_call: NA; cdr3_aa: CASSPTLQMGSPLHF; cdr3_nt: TGTGCCAGCAGCCCGACCCTTCAAATGGGTTCACCCCTCCACTTT
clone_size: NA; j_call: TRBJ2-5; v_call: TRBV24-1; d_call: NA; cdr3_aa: CAAPYKGPRRRETQYF; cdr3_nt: TGTGCCGCCCCCTATAAGGGACCCCGGCGGAGAGAGACCCAGTACTTC
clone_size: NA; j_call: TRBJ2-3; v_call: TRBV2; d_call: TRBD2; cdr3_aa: CASGPGRASTDTQYF; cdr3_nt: TGTGCCAGCGGCCCAGGGAGGGCTAGCACAGATACGCAGTATTTT
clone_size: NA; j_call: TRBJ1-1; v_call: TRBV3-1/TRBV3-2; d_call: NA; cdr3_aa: CASSQFSGNTEAFF; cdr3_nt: TGTGCCAGCAGCCAATTTTCCGGGAACACTGAAGCTTTCTTT
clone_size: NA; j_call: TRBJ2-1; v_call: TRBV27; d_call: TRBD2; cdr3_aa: CASSSIAGENEQFF; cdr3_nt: TGTGCCAGCAGTAGTATAGCGGGGGAAAATGAGCAGTTCTTC
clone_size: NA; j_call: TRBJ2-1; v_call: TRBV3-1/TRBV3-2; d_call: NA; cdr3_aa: CASRPQEFVSEQFF; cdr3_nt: TGTGCCAGCAGACCCCAGGAATTCGTAAGTGAGCAGTTCTTC
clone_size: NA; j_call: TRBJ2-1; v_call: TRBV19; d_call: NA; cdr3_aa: CASSIGGFYNEQFF; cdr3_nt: TGTGCCAGTAGTATAGGCGGCTTCTACAATGAGCAGTTCTTC
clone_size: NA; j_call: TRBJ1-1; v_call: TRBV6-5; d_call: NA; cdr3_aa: CASSQGGNTEAFF; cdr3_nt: TGTGCCAGCAGCCAAGGTGGGAACACTGAAGCTTTCTTT
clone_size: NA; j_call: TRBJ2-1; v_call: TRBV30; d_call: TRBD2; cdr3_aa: CAWSGWEGYNEQFF; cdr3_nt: TGTGCCTGGAGTGGGTGGGAGGGATACAATGAGCAGTTCTTC
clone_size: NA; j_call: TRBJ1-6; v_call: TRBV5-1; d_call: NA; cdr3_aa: CASSLAWNSPLHF; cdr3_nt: TGCGCCAGCAGCTTGGCCTGGAATTCACCCCTCCACTTT